These 23 T cell receptor beta chains share one sample of origin, sequenced in a study of graft-versus-host responses after intestinal transplantation. TCRdb's table, derived via immunoSEQ multiplex PCR, lists solely in-frame clones and lacks some. The data contain approximately 100,000 clones, roughly nine tenths of them singletons. These TCRs are of unknown antigen specificity. The source material was unstimulated CD4+ T cells sorted from spleen or lymph node cells, sampled before intestinal transplant. These receptor sequences come from a human donor who received an intestinal transplant.

The V and J genes are TRBV28 and TRBJ1-5; D is possibly TRBD1 (5 bases). This CDR3 comprises 14 residues. V lost 6 bases, J lost 3 bases, and 12 bases lay in between. Per germline, CDR1 MDHEN and CDR2 SYDVKM. CDR3 coding DNA: TGTGCCAGCAGCCCCGGCAGGGTCAATCAGCCCCAGCATTTT. Translated, it gives CASSPGRVNQPQHF.

V usage is TRBV7-2 and J usage is TRBJ1-6; tentatively, D is TRBD1 (5 bases). Trimming stripped 5 bases from V and 8 bases from J, with 13 bases between. Germline V gives CDR1 SGHTA, CDR2 FQGNSA. The CDR3 contains 14 residues. The CDR3 DNA reads as TGTGCCAGCAGCCGGGACTTCACTCATTCACCCCTCCACTTT. This gives the protein CASSRDFTHSPLHF.

This clone was counted only a few times. V and J are TRBV6-5 and TRBJ1-2, with TRBD1 as a possible D gene (5 bases). CDR3 length: 14 amino acids. Trimming took off 6 bases at V and 3 bases at J, with 14 bases between the two ends. CDR1 is MNHEY, CDR2 SVGAGI, per germline. CDR3 in DNA: TGTGCCAGCAGGACCGGGCCAGGGTACTATGGCTACACCTTC. Translation gives CASRTGPGYYGYTF.

The V gene is TRBV13, the J gene TRBJ1-1; TRBD1 aligns across 8 bases. The CDR3 is 14 residues long. Trimming took 2 bases from V and 3 from J; bases not matched to a gene: 2. Germline V lookup: CDR1 PRHDT, CDR2 FYEKMQ (reference sequence). The CDR3 sequence is CASSLYRGDTEAFF. The CDR3 bases are TGTGCCAGCAGCTTATACAGGGGGGACACTGAAGCTTTCTTT.

The genes are TRBV7-6 and TRBJ1-6, with a tentative D call TRBD1 (5 bases). This CDR3 is 18 amino acids long. Looked up from germline, CDR1 is SGHVS and CDR2 is FNYEAQ. The V end lost 3 bases, the J end lost 5 bases, and 20 bases lay between the germline ends. CDR3 region: CASSFRTGPAANNSPLHF. The CDR3 DNA sequence: TGTGCCAGCAGCTTTCGAACAGGCCCGGCAGCCAATAATTCACCCCTCCACTTT.

V is TRBV9 and J is TRBJ1-1; TRBD1 might be the D (5 bases). V shed 4 bases and J shed 4 bases, with 26 bases lying between them. The CDR3 spans 18 residues. The germline CDR1 and CDR2 sequences are SGDLS and YYNGEE. CDR3 amino acids: CASSPLWQGMLVGTEAFF. CDR3 coding DNA: TGTGCCAGCAGCCCCCTTTGGCAGGGAATGTTGGTAGGCACTGAAGCTTTCTTT.

The chain couples TRBV5-5 to TRBJ1-1; possible D gene TRBD1, 6 bases. CDR1 and CDR2 from the germline V gene are SGHKS and YYEKEE (reference sequence). V lost 3 bases and J lost 2, with 11 bases in between. The CDR3 consists of 14 residues. CDR3 amino acids: CASSSGQPNTEAFF. The DNA for the CDR3 is TGTGCCAGCAGCTCGGGACAACCAAACACTGAAGCTTTCTTT.

The rearrangement uses TRBV5-1 and TRBJ1-3; weak D call: TRBD1 (5 bases). V shed 4 bases and J shed 1 base, with 12 bases lying between them. The CDR3 is made up of 15 amino acids. Germline V gene lookup returns CDR1 SGHRS and CDR2 YFSETQ. The CDR3 protein is CASSRGGTSGNTIYF. The CDR3 DNA reads TGCGCCAGCAGCCGGGGAGGGACTTCTGGAAACACCATATATTTT. Combining the CDR3 with reference TRBV5-1 and TRBJ1-3 gives the whole variable domain KAGVTQTPRYLIKTRGQQVTLSCSPISGHRSVSWYQQTPGQGLQFLFEYFSETQRNKGNFPGRFSGRQFSNSRSEMNVSTLELGDSALYLCASSRGGTSGNTIYFGEGSWLTVV.

The V call is TRBV5-8, the J call TRBJ2-3, with TRBD2 matching over 7 bases. The CDR3 spans 16 residues. Losses at the gene ends were 2 bases for V and 1 base for J; bases not matched to a gene: 7. CDR1 is SGHTS and CDR2 is YDEGEE in the germline V gene. This CDR3 reads CASSLRSSGGTDTQYF. DNA of the CDR3: TGTGCCAGCAGCTTACGGTCGAGCGGGGGCACAGATACGCAGTATTTT. Looking up the rest from reference TRBV5-8 and TRBJ2-3 gives the full variable domain: EAGVTQSPTHLIKTRGQQATLRCSPISGHTSVYWYQQALGLGLQFLLWYDEGEERNRGNFPPRFSGRQFPNYSSELNVNALELEDSALYLCASSLRSSGGTDTQYFGPGTRLTVL.

This chain links TRBV7-6 with TRBJ2-7, with 14 bases that match TRBD2. With V trimmed by 5 bases and J by 2 bases, 11 bases remained unmatched. This CDR3 is built from 18 residues. The germline V gene has CDR1 SGHVS and CDR2 FNYEAQ. The CDR3 coding sequence is TGTGCCAGCAGCCCCTTAACCCCGACTAGCGGGGGGGCCTACGAGCAGTACTTC. Its protein is CASSPLTPTSGGAYEQYF.

In this sample, this clone turned up once. The CDR3 region is CASSYETAPSTDTQYF. The CDR3 coding sequence is TGTGCCAGCAGTTATGAGACAGCCCCTAGCACAGATACGCAGTATTTT. The J gene is TRBJ2-3, the V gene TRBV27, with TRBD1 as a possible D gene (5 bases). The V end lost 4 bases, the J end lost 0 bases, and 14 bases lay between the germline ends. In germline, CDR1 is MNHEY, CDR2 SMNVEV (reference sequence). The CDR3 contains 16 residues.

Details on this clone: Relative to the germline gene, one junction end is altered; a read error may explain this. The chain joins TRBV7-7 to TRBJ2-1; 10 positions agree with TRBD1. CDR3 size: 15 residues. The germline CDR1 and CDR2 sequences are SSHAT and FNYEAQ (reference sequence). The CDR3 nucleotides read TGTGCTAGCAGCTCCGGGACAGGGGTCCTTATGAAGCAGTTCTTC. It translates to CASSSGTGVLMKQFF.

The chain is built from TRBV18 and TRBJ2-2, with 7 bases lining up with TRBD1. This CDR3 is built from 17 residues. Looked up from germline, CDR1 is KGHSH and CDR2 is LQKENI. V was clipped by 2 bases and J by 7 bases; unmatched bases: 13. The CDR3 spells CASSPKGASLIFGELFF. Here the CDR3 DNA reads TGTGCCAGCTCACCAAAGGGGGCCTCCCTAATTTTCGGGGAGCTGTTTTTT.

The chain combines TRBV5-4 with TRBJ1-3; D unclear. The CDR3 extends over 14 amino acids. Germline V lookup: CDR1 SGHNT, CDR2 YYREEE (reference sequence). V lost 5 bases, J lost 4 bases, and 13 bases lay in between. As DNA, the CDR3 is TGTGCCAGCAGGGAGGGTGGTTCCGGAAACACCATATATTTT. Translation: CASREGGSGNTIYF. The variable domain in full, with the rest retrieved from reference TRBV5-4 and TRBJ1-3, is ETGVTQSPTHLIKTRGQQVTLRCSSQSGHNTVSWYQQALGQGPQFIFQYYREEENGRGNFPPRFSGLQFPNYSSELNVNALELDDSALYLCASREGGSGNTIYFGEGSWLTVV.

The chain employs TRBV18 and TRBJ2-1, with D maybe TRBD2 (6 bases). The CDR3 spans 15 residues. CDR1 and CDR2 from the germline V gene are KGHSH and LQKENI. With 3 bases removed from V and 7 bases from J, the gap between germline ends came to 16 bases. This CDR3 is CASSPSEGLRNEQFF. In DNA, the CDR3 is TGTGCCAGCTCACCTTCGGAGGGTTTGAGGAATGAGCAGTTCTTC. Complete variable domain (other parts from reference TRBV18 and TRBJ2-1): NAGVMQNPRHLVRRRGQEARLRCSPMKGHSHVYWYRQLPEEGLKFMVYLQKENIIDESGMPKERFSAEFPKEGPSILRIQQVVRGDSAAYFCASSPSEGLRNEQFFGPGTRLTVL.

This clone was observed a few times. This chain uses TRBV6-5 with TRBJ2-7; D remains unclear. The CDR3 covers 13 residues. Germline-derived CDR1 and CDR2 are MNHEY and SVGAGI. V was shortened by 11 bases and J by 0 bases, with 14 bases between the two germline ends. The CDR3 DNA reads as TGTGCCGCAAGGAGATCCCTCTCCTACGAGCAGTACTTC. This sequence encodes CAARRSLSYEQYF.

This clone has only one observation. The chain carries TRBV9 and TRBJ2-7; TRBD2 matches at 8 bases. This CDR3 comprises 16 residues. V shed 4 bases and J 3 bases; nucleotides not matched to a gene: 12. Germline lookup yields CDR1 SGDLS and CDR2 YYNGEE. The CDR3 spells CASSTDPGTRNYEQYF. CDR3 DNA sequence: TGTGCCAGCAGCACTGACCCCGGGACTAGAAACTACGAGCAGTACTTC.

This clone was observed a single time. The chain has TRBV2 and TRBJ2-2; no clear D. From germline, CDR1 is SNHLY and CDR2 FYNNEI. V dropped 4 bases and J dropped 4 bases, with 10 bases sitting between them. The CDR3 extends over 14 amino acids. CDR3 nucleotides: TGTGCCAGCAGTGTGGCCTCTCCCACCGGGGAGCTGTTTTTT. Translating it yields CASSVASPTGELFF.

The rearrangement links TRBV13 to TRBJ1-2, with 7 positions matching TRBD1. The CDR3 covers 14 residues. Germline V CDR1 and CDR2: PRHDT, FYEKMQ (reference sequence). V was clipped by 5 bases and J by 6 bases; unmatched bases: 9. CDR3 DNA sequence: TGTGCCAGCAGCAAACCCGACAGGGAGAATGGCTACACCTTC. Encoded protein: CASSKPDRENGYTF. Full variable domain (outside the CDR3, taken from reference TRBV13 and TRBJ1-2): AAGVIQSPRHLIKEKRETATLKCYPIPRHDTVYWYQQGPGQDPQFLISFYEKMQSDKGSIPDRFSAQQFSDYHSELNMSSLELGDSALYFCASSKPDRENGYTFGSGTRLTVV.

CDR3 amino acids: CASSPAGGSSYNSPLHF. The CDR3, as DNA: TGTGCCAGCAGCCCAGCCGGGGGGAGCTCCTATAATTCACCCCTCCACTTT. The chain joins TRBV5-4 to TRBJ1-6; D might be TRBD1 (5 bases). V was trimmed by 4 bases and J by 0 bases, leaving 14 bases between them. The germline V gene encodes CDR1 SGHNT and CDR2 YYREEE (reference sequence). The CDR3 spans 17 residues.

The V call is TRBV5-8, the J call TRBJ1-3; D is possibly TRBD1 (6 bases). Germline CDR1 reads SGHTS; CDR2 reads YDEGEE. The CDR3 consists of 15 residues. V lost 4 bases and J lost 0, with 11 bases in between. Here the CDR3 reads CASSRTADSGNTIYF. DNA of the CDR3: TGTGCCAGCAGCCGGACAGCAGACTCTGGAAACACCATATATTTT. Based on the CDR3 plus reference TRBV5-8 and TRBJ1-3, the full variable domain is EAGVTQSPTHLIKTRGQQATLRCSPISGHTSVYWYQQALGLGLQFLLWYDEGEERNRGNFPPRFSGRQFPNYSSELNVNALELEDSALYLCASSRTADSGNTIYFGEGSWLTVV.

This clone appeared once. CDR3 loop: CASSYAGGIPEAFF. CDR3 nucleotide sequence: TGTGCCAGCAGCTACGCTGGAGGGATCCCTGAAGCTTTCTTT. The J gene is TRBJ1-1, the V gene TRBV7-9, with D hard to call. The CDR3 extends over 14 amino acids. The germline V gene encodes CDR1 SEHNR and CDR2 FQNEAQ (reference sequence). The germline V and J ends were trimmed by 4 bases and 6 bases, with 15 bases remaining between them.

The chain is built from TRBV7-3 and TRBJ2-2; 10 bases map to TRBD1. Trimming cost V 2 bases and J 7 bases; bases outside gene matches: 4. This CDR3 has 15 amino acids. From germline, CDR1 is SGHTA and CDR2 FQGTGA. This CDR3 reads CASSLQGQGLGELFF. The CDR3 DNA follows: TGTGCCAGCAGCTTACAGGGACAGGGGCTCGGGGAGCTGTTTTTT. Using reference TRBV7-3 and TRBJ2-2 for the parts outside the CDR3, the full variable domain is GAGVSQTPSNKVTEKGKYVELRCDPISGHTALYWYRQSLGQGPEFLIYFQGTGAADDSGLPNDRFFAVRPEGSVSTLKIQRTERGDSAVYLCASSLQGQGLGELFFGEGSRLTVL.